This T cell receptor (beta chain) was captured by sequencing in a study of cytotoxic CD8 clonotypes in ibrutinib-treated CLL. Study as a whole: Median treatment time before response sampling was over 9 months, range 6 to 36. Mean values per sample were 255,043 productive templates and about 94,000 productive rearrangements. Study observations and caveats: With treatment, public clonotypes, which were uncommon, either contracted or remained stable.

This clone has a handful of counts. Its specificity is unknown. Generated by immunoSEQ multiplex PCR, the TCRdb table keeps only in-frame clones and is missing some. The profile shows around 7,900 clones, roughly 71% of them singletons. The CDR3 runs to 12 residues. V dropped 6 bases and J dropped 6 bases, with 10 bases sitting between them. The germline V gene encodes CDR1 MNHNY and CDR2 SVGAGI (reference sequence). The source is a human donor with chronic lymphocytic leukemia. This chain links TRBV6-6 with TRBJ2-3; D gene uncertain. This material consisted of PBMCs, taken before ibrutinib treatment. CDR3 protein: CASSQTGDTQYF. CDR3 DNA: TGTGCCAGCAGCCAAACGGGCGATACGCAGTATTTT.